This T cell receptor (beta chain) stems from a study of human T cells and chemical hapten exposure. Study conclusions and caveats: Every donor had alopecia, and their immune response may therefore differ from healthy people's.

Indicated time point: patch test 2, 6 weeks after DPC sensitization. Stated treatment: therapeutic diphenylcyclopropenone sensitization with weekly scalp DPC. In its sample, this clonotype was seen many times. Its target is unknown. Within the library, unique molecular identifiers were attached to each individual cDNA molecule. In the authors' methods: From approximately 20,000 to 700,000 TCRs were found per sample, with a median of around 96,000. In TCRdb, the RACE reads were re-called with MiXCR into one record per CDR3 protein. V and J calls and clone size were set by TCRdb, not the authors. Altogether approximately 82,000 distinct CDR3 sequences are present, less than 8.5% being singletons, with the ten largest covering roughly 1.4%. Trimming removed 3 bases from V and 5 bases from J, with 10 bases in between. CDR1 and CDR2 (germline): DFQATT, SNEGSKA (reference sequence). CDR3 length equals 13 residues.

The sequencing here drew on whole blood, taken in connection with sensitization to the hapten diphenylcyclopropenone (DPC). The rearrangement links TRBV20-1 to TRBJ1-4; D is perhaps TRBD1 (6 bases). The clonotype originates from a woman in her twenties or thirties with alopecia areata. Some clones in this sample may be carry-over from other donors' samples. DNA of the CDR3: TGCAGTGCTAGTCCAGGGGTGAATGAAAAACTGTTTTTT. Its translation is CSASPGVNEKLFF.